A selection of T cell receptor beta chains follows, all from one sample in a study of cytomegalovirus exposure and HLA in healthy donors. TCRdb's table, derived via immunoSEQ multiplex PCR, lists solely in-frame clones and lacks some. The sample lists roughly 130,000 clones, roughly 63% occurring once. The sequencing input was PBMCs. These receptors were taken from a man aged 25 to 40 in good health and CMV-seropositive. Each CDR3 is given with its conserved first and last residue. D genes are given only for firm matches. Part of the rows lack a size; the others show once, few, many or a class for expanded clones.

J: TRBJ1-2
V: TRBV5-4
size: -
D: TRBD1
CDR3: CASSTATGGYGYTF
DNA: TGTGCCAGCAGCACCGCGACAGGGGGCTATGGCTACACCTTC

J: TRBJ2-7
V: TRBV7-2
size: once
D: TRBD2
CDR3: CASSLLVGREYVDEQYF
DNA: TGTGCCAGCAGCTTATTAGTGGGGCGGGAGTACGTTGACGAGCAGTACTTC

J: TRBJ2-7
V: TRBV9
size: -
D: TRBD1
CDR3: CASSLSGQGAYEQYF
DNA: TGTGCCAGCAGCCTCAGCGGACAGGGGGCTTACGAGCAGTACTTC

J: TRBJ1-3
V: TRBV4-1
size: few
D: TRBD1
CDR3: CASSQAGTDSGNTIYF
DNA: TGCGCCAGCAGCCAAGCTGGGACAGATTCTGGAAACACCATATATTTT

J: TRBJ1-1
V: TRBV7-9
size: -
D: -
CDR3: CASNFGGDMNTEAFF
DNA: TGTGCCAGCAACTTCGGGGGGGACATGAACACTGAAGCTTTCTTT

J: TRBJ2-4
V: TRBV7-8
size: few
D: -
CDR3: CASSSGPRGIVAKNIQYF
DNA: TGTGCCAGCAGCTCAGGACCGAGGGGGATAGTGGCCAAAAACATTCAGTACTTC

J: TRBJ2-7
V: TRBV1
size: -
D: -
CDR3: CTSSQGGGSEQYF
DNA: TGCACCAGCAGCCAAGGAGGAGGCTCCGAGCAGTACTTC

J: TRBJ1-1
V: TRBV7-8
size: -
D: -
CDR3: CASSLQPGNTEAFF
DNA: TGTGCCAGCAGCTTACAACCCGGGAACACTGAAGCTTTCTTT

J: TRBJ2-7
V: TRBV5-4
size: few
D: -
CDR3: CASSLDVLGREQYF
DNA: TGTGCCAGCAGCTTGGATGTGCTTGGGCGCGAGCAGTACTTC

J: TRBJ2-2
V: TRBV6-5
size: -
D: TRBD1
CDR3: CASSYSTGAETGELFF
DNA: TGTGCCAGCAGTTACTCGACAGGGGCGGAAACCGGGGAGCTGTTTTTT

J: TRBJ2-2
V: TRBV5-1
size: -
D: -
CDR3: CASSLGGNTGELFF
DNA: TGCGCCAGCAGCTTAGGGGGGAACACCGGGGAGCTGTTTTTT

J: TRBJ2-4
V: TRBV29-1
size: -
D: -
CDR3: CSVELSKNIQYF
DNA: TGCAGCGTTGAACTAAGCAAAAACATTCAGTACTTC

J: TRBJ2-3
V: TRBV14
size: -
D: TRBD1
CDR3: CASSQDLKGARTDTQYF
DNA: TGTGCCAGCAGCCAAGATCTAAAGGGGGCTCGCACAGATACGCAGTATTTT

J: TRBJ1-1
V: TRBV29-1
size: -
D: TRBD1
CDR3: CSVEVAGTDEAFF
DNA: TGCAGCGTTGAAGTCGCCGGGACAGACGAAGCTTTCTTT